This TCR beta chain was profiled in a study of cytotoxic CD8 clonotypes in ibrutinib-treated CLL. In the study overall: A mean of about 240,000 productive templates and tens of thousands of productive rearrangements was obtained per sample. Study-level findings and limits: In comparison with age-matched healthy donors, baseline clonality was higher and tracked circulating CD8+ T-cell counts. Sustained-remission and progressing patients diverged in sampling times.

Germline V lookup: CDR1 MDHEN, CDR2 SYDVKM. The CDR3 sequence is 14 residues long. V lost 4 bases, J lost 5 bases, and 6 bases stayed unmatched. This clone was found a few times. The antigen is undetermined. A 1 in 200,000 to 1 in 1 million T cell depth was the sequencing target. TCRdb's table, derived via immunoSEQ multiplex PCR, lists solely in-frame clones and lacks some. The repertoire holds approximately 10,000 clones, with roughly four fifths as singletons. The TCR sequence derives from a human donor with chronic lymphocytic leukemia. This sequence joins TRBV28 and TRBJ2-5, with 8 bases identical to TRBD1. The source material was PBMCs, sampled at disease progression, from a patient treated with ibrutinib. CDR3 residues: CASSSLGQGETQYF. The CDR3 bases are TGTGCCAGCAGTTCCCTTGGACAGGGTGAGACCCAGTACTTC.